This T cell receptor beta chain derives from a study of CD8 T cells in Susac syndrome. TEMRA cells were FACS-enriched, while CD8+ and CD4+ T cells were negatively isolated. RNA, at roughly 0.5 to 1 ug, was reverse transcribed with random hexamers. An immunoSEQ multiplex PCR generated amplified TCR beta CDR3 products spanning 54 Vbeta and 13 Jbeta. Each CDR3 protein is one row after TCRdb ran MiXCR on the immunoSEQ multiplex PCR reads. Of about 190,000 distinct CDR3 sequences in the sample, about 93% were seen once. This receptor was obtained from a human donor in good health. The sample was CD4+ T cells from PBMCs.

The CDR3 spells CASTSGEYQETQYF. CDR3 sequence (DNA): TGTGCCAGTACGAGCGGGGAGTACCAAGAGACCCAGTACTTC. The chain is built from TRBV19 and TRBJ2-5; 7 bases line up with TRBD2. The V segment lost 7 bases and the J segment 0 bases; nucleotides outside the gene matches: 5. The CDR3 contains 14 residues. CDR1 is LNHDA and CDR2 is SQIVND in the germline V gene (reference sequence).